The T cell receptor beta chain described here comes from a study of post-analysis software for immune sequencing data. Study results and limitations: There were five TRBV segments more frequent in patients than controls, and TRBV5-6, TRBV5-1 and TRBV20-1 were among them.

There are a few counts of this clonotype. Its antigen remains unidentified. The germline V gene has CDR1 SGHRS and CDR2 YFSETQ. The CDR3 has 15 residues. Between the trimmed V and J ends, which lost 2 bases and 0 bases, there was a span of 9 bases. Carried by the TCR beta cDNA libraries were unique molecular identifiers. TCRdb re-derived calls from the PCR reads in MiXCR, one entry per CDR3 protein. The sample has about 770,000 distinct CDR3 sequences, about half seen once. Sequencing was carried out using blood. The receptor's source is a girl under 18 with multiple sclerosis. The V call is TRBV5-1, the J call TRBJ2-1; no reliable D call. The CDR3 loop is CASSFPESSYNEQFF. CDR3 DNA: TGCGCCAGCAGCTTCCCGGAGAGCTCCTACAATGAGCAGTTCTTC.